A selection of T cell receptor beta chains follows, all from one sample in a study of human T cells and chemical hapten exposure. TCRdb re-derived calls from the 5' RACE reads in MiXCR, one entry per CDR3 protein. The sample yields about 140,000 distinct CDR3 sequences, about 4% seen once. The receptors were gathered from a female donor in good health. The CDR3 runs from the conserved cysteine through the conserved F or W. D genes are given only for firm matches. Clone sizes are given selectively: once, few, many, or a class where the clone is expanded.

clone size: many
V gene: TRBV11-2
J gene: TRBJ2-7
D gene: .
CDR3 protein: CASSSGLLAETYEQYF
CDR3 DNA: TGTGCCAGCAGCTCTGGGTTGTTGGCAGAAACCTACGAGCAGTACTTC

clone size: many
V gene: TRBV29-1
J gene: TRBJ2-1
D gene: .
CDR3 protein: CSVGLGLLGLHDEQFF
CDR3 DNA: TGCAGCGTTGGTCTTGGCCTGTTAGGGTTACACGATGAGCAGTTCTTC

clone size: many
V gene: TRBV2
J gene: TRBJ1-2
D gene: .
CDR3 protein: CASSEEAGVSYYGYTF
CDR3 DNA: TGTGCCAGCAGTGAAGAGGCAGGGGTTTCGTACTATGGCTACACCTTC

clone size: many
V gene: TRBV4-2
J gene: TRBJ1-2
D gene: TRBD1
CDR3 protein: CASSGGQGPGYGYTF
CDR3 DNA: TGTGCCAGCAGCGGGGGACAGGGTCCGGGGTATGGCTACACCTTC

clone size: few
V gene: TRBV5-6
J gene: TRBJ1-1
D gene: .
CDR3 protein: CASSHGVGQLNTEAFF
CDR3 DNA: TGTGCCAGCAGCCATGGAGTCGGACAACTGAACACTGAAGCTTTCTTT

clone size: many
V gene: TRBV7-2
J gene: TRBJ1-6
D gene: .
CDR3 protein: CASSAATGTYNSPLHF
CDR3 DNA: TGTGCCAGCAGCGCCGCCACAGGGACCTATAATTCACCCCTCCACTTT

clone size: few
V gene: TRBV28
J gene: TRBJ1-2
D gene: .
CDR3 protein: CASSSWGRARYTF
CDR3 DNA: TGTGCCAGCAGCTCTTGGGGGAGGGCCCGCTACACCTTC

clone size: many
V gene: TRBV7-3
J gene: TRBJ2-1
D gene: .
CDR3 protein: CASSTNRATYNEQFF
CDR3 DNA: TGTGCCAGCAGCACCAACAGGGCTACCTACAATGAGCAGTTCTTC

clone size: many
V gene: TRBV7-9
J gene: TRBJ1-1
D gene: TRBD1
CDR3 protein: CASSLGQGSNTEAFF
CDR3 DNA: TGTGCCAGCAGCTTAGGACAGGGGTCGAACACTGAAGCTTTCTTT

clone size: many
V gene: TRBV7-2
J gene: TRBJ2-1
D gene: .
CDR3 protein: CASSLATAPRYNEQFF
CDR3 DNA: TGTGCCAGCAGCTTAGCTACAGCCCCTCGCTACAATGAGCAGTTCTTC

clone size: .
V gene: TRBV5-5
J gene: TRBJ2-5
D gene: .
CDR3 protein: CASSLRGGLQTQYF
CDR3 DNA: TGTGCCAGCAGCTTGAGAGGGGGGTTGCAGACCCAGTACTTC

clone size: many
V gene: TRBV10-3
J gene: TRBJ1-1
D gene: .
CDR3 protein: CAIGKGPDTEAFF
CDR3 DNA: TGTGCCATCGGTAAGGGCCCAGACACTGAAGCTTTCTTT

clone size: many
V gene: TRBV4-2
J gene: TRBJ2-3
D gene: TRBD1
CDR3 protein: CASSQERTGGSTDTQYF
CDR3 DNA: TGTGCCAGCAGCCAAGAAAGGACAGGGGGCTCCACAGATACGCAGTATTTT

clone size: few
V gene: TRBV5-4
J gene: TRBJ2-1
D gene: .
CDR3 protein: CASSSEIEVCGDEQFF
CDR3 DNA: TGTGCCAGCAGTTCGGAAATTGAGGTCTGTGGGGATGAGCAGTTCTTC

clone size: few
V gene: TRBV11-2
J gene: TRBJ1-6
D gene: TRBD1
CDR3 protein: CTGNHETGSNSPLHF
CDR3 DNA: TGTACAGGAAATCACGAGACAGGGAGTAATTCACCCCTCCACTTT

clone size: many
V gene: TRBV7-2
J gene: TRBJ2-1
D gene: .
CDR3 protein: CASSVEGDEQFF
CDR3 DNA: TGTGCCAGCAGCGTGGAGGGGGATGAGCAGTTCTTC

clone size: many
V gene: TRBV30
J gene: TRBJ2-7
D gene: TRBD2
CDR3 protein: CAWTLAGGSEQYF
CDR3 DNA: TGTGCCTGGACCCTAGCGGGGGGATCCGAGCAGTACTTC

clone size: many
V gene: TRBV6-5
J gene: TRBJ2-7
D gene: .
CDR3 protein: CASSYSGQTLTYEQYF
CDR3 DNA: TGTGCCAGCAGTTATAGCGGACAGACTCTAACCTACGAGCAGTACTTC

clone size: many
V gene: TRBV5-1
J gene: TRBJ1-2
D gene: TRBD1
CDR3 protein: CASSWTGGDYGYTF
CDR3 DNA: TGCGCCAGCAGCTGGACAGGGGGGGACTATGGCTACACCTTC

clone size: many
V gene: TRBV5-5
J gene: TRBJ2-3
D gene: .
CDR3 protein: CASSLTGLSTDTQYF
CDR3 DNA: TGTGCCAGCAGCTTGACAGGCCTTAGCACAGATACGCAGTATTTT

clone size: many
V gene: TRBV3-1
J gene: TRBJ2-3
D gene: TRBD2
CDR3 protein: CASSLGEGRQYF
CDR3 DNA: TGTGCCAGCAGCCTTGGGGAGGGTCGGCAGTATTTT

clone size: many
V gene: TRBV12-3/TRBV12-4
J gene: TRBJ1-1
D gene: .
CDR3 protein: CASRMGVAEAFF
CDR3 DNA: TGTGCCAGCAGAATGGGGGTCGCTGAAGCTTTCTTT

clone size: .
V gene: TRBV19
J gene: TRBJ1-5
D gene: .
CDR3 protein: CASSQVRDQPQHF
CDR3 DNA: TGTGCCAGTAGCCAGGTCAGGGACCAGCCCCAGCATTTT

clone size: many
V gene: TRBV11-2
J gene: TRBJ1-5
D gene: TRBD1
CDR3 protein: CASSLTGNWGQPQHF
CDR3 DNA: TGTGCCAGCAGCTTGACAGGGAACTGGGGACAGCCCCAGCATTTT

clone size: many
V gene: TRBV28
J gene: TRBJ2-3
D gene: TRBD1
CDR3 protein: CASSPAGQGDTDTQYF
CDR3 DNA: TGTGCCAGCAGTCCGGCGGGACAGGGGGACACAGATACGCAGTATTTT

clone size: many
V gene: TRBV12-3/TRBV12-4
J gene: TRBJ1-1
D gene: .
CDR3 protein: CASSHSRVRGTEAFF
CDR3 DNA: TGTGCCAGCAGTCACTCCAGGGTAAGGGGCACTGAAGCTTTCTTT

clone size: many
V gene: TRBV2
J gene: TRBJ1-6
D gene: .
CDR3 protein: CASSDWREGGSPLHF
CDR3 DNA: TGTGCCAGCAGTGATTGGAGGGAGGGAGGTTCACCCCTCCACTTT

clone size: many
V gene: TRBV15
J gene: TRBJ2-2
D gene: .
CDR3 protein: CATSRELRTPNRGELFF
CDR3 DNA: TGTGCCACCAGCAGAGAATTGAGGACCCCCAACAGAGGGGAGCTGTTTTTT

clone size: many
V gene: TRBV27
J gene: TRBJ2-1
D gene: .
CDR3 protein: CASSSKAGGGRPYNEQFF
CDR3 DNA: TGTGCCAGCAGTTCGAAAGCAGGGGGAGGACGGCCCTACAATGAGCAGTTCTTC